The clone carrying this T cell receptor beta chain was seen many times. Its antigen is undetermined. V gave up 0 bases and J gave up 7 bases, with 7 bases separating them. Germline V gene data show CDR1 as LGHDT and CDR2 as YNNKEL (reference sequence). The CDR3 extends over 13 amino acids. Quantitative 5'-RACE with molecular barcodes was used to make the TCR beta libraries. A single record per CDR3 protein comes from TCRdb applying MiXCR to the 5' RACE reads. The repertoire has about 44,000 distinct CDR3 sequences, approximately 10% of them found once; the top ten carry around 1.4%. The sample belongs to a study of CD8 T cells in ankylosing spondylitis. Findings and limits, study-wide: Relatively scarce in peripheral blood, disease-linked clones were CD8+. Blood of patients with ankylosing spondylitis appeared to be characterized by a TCR beta motif of fewer than 10 highly homologous variants. Earlier literature documents some of the motif variants in reactive arthritis synovial fluid and blood.

The sequence was obtained from a male donor with ankylosing spondylitis or in good health (not recorded which). The chain carries TRBV3-1 and TRBJ1-5; D is undetermined. The sequencing sample was made of blood, either unsorted or a sorted T cell fraction (not recorded which). CDR3 bases: TGTGCCAGCAGCCAAGAAGAACGGCAGCCCCAGCATTTT. Translating gives CASSQEERQPQHF.